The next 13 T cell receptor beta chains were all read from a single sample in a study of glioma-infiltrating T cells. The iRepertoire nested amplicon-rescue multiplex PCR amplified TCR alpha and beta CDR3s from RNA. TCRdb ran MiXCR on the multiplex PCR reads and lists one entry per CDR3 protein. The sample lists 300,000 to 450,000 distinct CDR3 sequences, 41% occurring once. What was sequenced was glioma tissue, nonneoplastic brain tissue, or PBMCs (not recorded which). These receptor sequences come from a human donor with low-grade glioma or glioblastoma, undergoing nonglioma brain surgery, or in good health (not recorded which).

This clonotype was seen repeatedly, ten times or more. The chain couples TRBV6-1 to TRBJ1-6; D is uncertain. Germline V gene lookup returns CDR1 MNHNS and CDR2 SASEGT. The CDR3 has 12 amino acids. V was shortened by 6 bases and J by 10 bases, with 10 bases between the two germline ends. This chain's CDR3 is CASSQLGSPLHF. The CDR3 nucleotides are TGTGCCAGCAGCCAACTTGGGTCACCCCTCCACTTT.

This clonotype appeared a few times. CDR3 region: CASRDRGGQPQHF. The CDR3 nucleotides read TGTGCCAGCAGGGACAGGGGAGGTCAGCCCCAGCATTTT. The gene calls are TRBV28 and TRBJ1-5; 9 bases align to TRBD1. The germline V gene encodes CDR1 MDHEN and CDR2 SYDVKM. CDR3 length: 13 residues. V was clipped by 6 bases and J by 6 bases; unmatched bases: 3.

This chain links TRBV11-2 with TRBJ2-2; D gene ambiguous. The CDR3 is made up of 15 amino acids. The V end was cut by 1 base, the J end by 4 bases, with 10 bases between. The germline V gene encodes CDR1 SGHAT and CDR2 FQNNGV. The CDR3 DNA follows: TGTGCCAGCAGCTTAGGTGTGACGGGCACCGGGGAGCTGTTTTTT. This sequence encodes CASSLGVTGTGELFF.

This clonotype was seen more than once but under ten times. The CDR3 sequence is CASSLSQAGAVSETQYF. The CDR3 DNA is TGTGCCAGCAGTTTATCCCAAGCGGGAGCTGTGTCGGAGACCCAGTACTTC. The chain has TRBV28 and TRBJ2-5, with 8 bases lining up with TRBD2. The CDR3 is 17 amino acids. Germline V gene sequence: CDR1 MDHEN, CDR2 SYDVKM. With 1 base clipped from V and 5 bases from J, the junction kept 12 bases outside the gene matches.

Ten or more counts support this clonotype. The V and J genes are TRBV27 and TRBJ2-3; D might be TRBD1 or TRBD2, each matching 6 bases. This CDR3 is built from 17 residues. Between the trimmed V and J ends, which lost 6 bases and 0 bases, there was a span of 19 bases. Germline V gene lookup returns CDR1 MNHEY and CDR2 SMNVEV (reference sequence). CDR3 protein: CASSRLGGGTSTDTQYF. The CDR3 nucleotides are TGTGCCAGCAGCCGACTCGGAGGGGGTACTAGCACAGATACGCAGTATTTT.

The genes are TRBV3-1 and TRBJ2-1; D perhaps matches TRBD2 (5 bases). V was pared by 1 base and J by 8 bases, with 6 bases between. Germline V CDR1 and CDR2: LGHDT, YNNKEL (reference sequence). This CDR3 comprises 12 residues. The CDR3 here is CASSQAGDEQFF. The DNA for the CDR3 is TGTGCCAGCAGCCAAGCCGGGGATGAGCAGTTCTTC.

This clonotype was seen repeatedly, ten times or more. The CDR3 here is CSAREGNSNQPQHF. The CDR3 DNA follows: TGCAGTGCTAGAGAAGGGAATAGCAATCAGCCCCAGCATTTT. The chain uses TRBV20-1 and TRBJ1-5; no reliable D call. The germline CDR1 and CDR2 sequences are DFQATT and SNEGSKA (reference sequence). Trimming shortened V by 0 bases and J by 0 bases, and 6 bases separated the two germline ends. The CDR3 length is 14 residues.

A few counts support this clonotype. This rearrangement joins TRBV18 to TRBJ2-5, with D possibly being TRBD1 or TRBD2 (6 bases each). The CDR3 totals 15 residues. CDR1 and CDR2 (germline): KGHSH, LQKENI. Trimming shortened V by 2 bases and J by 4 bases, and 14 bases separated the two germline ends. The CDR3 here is CASSPSSRGGETQYF. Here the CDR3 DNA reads TGTGCCAGCTCACCATCCTCCAGGGGAGGAGAGACCCAGTACTTC.

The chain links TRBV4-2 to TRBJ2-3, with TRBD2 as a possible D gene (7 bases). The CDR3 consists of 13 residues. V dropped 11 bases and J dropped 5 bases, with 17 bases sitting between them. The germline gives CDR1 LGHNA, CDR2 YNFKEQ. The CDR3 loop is CAWSRGAGDTQYF. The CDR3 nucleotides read TGTGCCTGGAGTCGGGGGGCCGGAGATACGCAGTATTTT.

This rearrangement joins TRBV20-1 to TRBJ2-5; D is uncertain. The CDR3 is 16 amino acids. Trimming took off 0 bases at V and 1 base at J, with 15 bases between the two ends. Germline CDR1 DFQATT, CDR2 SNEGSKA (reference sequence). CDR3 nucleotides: TGCAGTGCTAGAGATCTAGGTCGGGCCGTCCAAGAGACCCAGTACTTC. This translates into CSARDLGRAVQETQYF.

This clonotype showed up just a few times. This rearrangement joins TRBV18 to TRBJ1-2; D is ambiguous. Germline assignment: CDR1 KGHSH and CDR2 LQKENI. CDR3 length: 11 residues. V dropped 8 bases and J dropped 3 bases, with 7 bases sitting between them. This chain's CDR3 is CASSPDYGYTF. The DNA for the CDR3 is TGTGCCAGCAGCCCCGACTATGGCTACACCTTC.

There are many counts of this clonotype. The DNA of the CDR3 is TGTGCCAGCAGTCGTACCCCCGGGGAGCTGTTTTTT. This sequence encodes CASSRTPGELFF. V gene TRBV27 combines with J gene TRBJ2-2, with D uncertain. Germline assignment: CDR1 MNHEY and CDR2 SMNVEV (reference sequence). V lost 5 bases, J lost 6 bases, and 7 bases lay in between. The CDR3 is 12 amino acids.

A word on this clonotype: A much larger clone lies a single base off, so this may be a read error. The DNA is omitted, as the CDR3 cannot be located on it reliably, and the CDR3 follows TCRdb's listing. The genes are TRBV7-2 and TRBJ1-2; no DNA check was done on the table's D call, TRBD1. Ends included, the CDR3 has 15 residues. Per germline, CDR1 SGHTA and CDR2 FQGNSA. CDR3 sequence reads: CASSFGTGISYGYAF.